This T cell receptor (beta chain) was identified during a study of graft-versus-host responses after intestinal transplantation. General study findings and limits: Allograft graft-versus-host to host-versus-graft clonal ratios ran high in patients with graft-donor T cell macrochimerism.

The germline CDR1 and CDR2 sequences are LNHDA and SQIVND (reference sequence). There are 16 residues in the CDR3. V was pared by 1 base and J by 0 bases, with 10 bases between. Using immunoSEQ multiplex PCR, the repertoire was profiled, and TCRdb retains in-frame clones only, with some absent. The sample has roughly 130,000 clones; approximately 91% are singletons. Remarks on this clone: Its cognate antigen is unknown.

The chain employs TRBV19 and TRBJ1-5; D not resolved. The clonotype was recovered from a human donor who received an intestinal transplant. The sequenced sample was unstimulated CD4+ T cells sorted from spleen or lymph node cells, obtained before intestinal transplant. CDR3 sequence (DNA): TGTGCCAGTAGTATAGTCTTGCAGTATAGCAATCAGCCCCAGCATTTT. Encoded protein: CASSIVLQYSNQPQHF. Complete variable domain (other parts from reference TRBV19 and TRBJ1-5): DGGITQSPKYLFRKEGQNVTLSCEQNLNHDAMYWYRQDPGQGLRLIYYSQIVNDFQKGDIAEGYSVSREKKESFPLTVTSAQKNPTAFYLCASSIVLQYSNQPQHFGDGTRLSIL.